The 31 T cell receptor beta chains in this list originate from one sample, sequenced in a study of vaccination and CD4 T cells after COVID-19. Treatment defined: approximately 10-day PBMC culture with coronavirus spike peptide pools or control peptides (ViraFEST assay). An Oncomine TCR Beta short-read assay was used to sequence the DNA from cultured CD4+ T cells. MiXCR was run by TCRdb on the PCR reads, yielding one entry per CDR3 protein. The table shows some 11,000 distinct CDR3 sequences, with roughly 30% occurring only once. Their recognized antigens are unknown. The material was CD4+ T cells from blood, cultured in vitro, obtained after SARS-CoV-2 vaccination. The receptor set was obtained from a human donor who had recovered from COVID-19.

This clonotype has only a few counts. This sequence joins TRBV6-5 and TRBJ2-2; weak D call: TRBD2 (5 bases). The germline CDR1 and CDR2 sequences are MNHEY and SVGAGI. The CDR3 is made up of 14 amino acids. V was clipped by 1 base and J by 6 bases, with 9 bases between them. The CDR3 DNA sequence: TGTGCCAGCAGTTACTTGGCGGAGGCCGGGGAGCTGTTTTTT. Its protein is CASSYLAEAGELFF.

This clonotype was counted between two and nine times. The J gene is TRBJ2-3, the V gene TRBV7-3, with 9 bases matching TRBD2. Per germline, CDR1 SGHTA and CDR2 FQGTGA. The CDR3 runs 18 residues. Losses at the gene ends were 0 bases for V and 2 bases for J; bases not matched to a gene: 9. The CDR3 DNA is TGTGCCAGCAGCTTAACTAGCGGGGGAGGTGGGACCACAGATACGCAGTATTTT. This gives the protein CASSLTSGGGGTTDTQYF.

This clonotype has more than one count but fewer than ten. Here the CDR3 DNA reads TGTGCCAGCAGCCTATTAGGGGTCGAGCAGTACTTC. It is translated as CASSLLGVEQYF. The chain links TRBV7-2 to TRBJ2-7; maybe TRBD1 (5 bases). Germline CDR1 SGHTA, CDR2 FQGNSA. Trimming shortened V by 5 bases and J by 6 bases, and 11 bases separated the two germline ends. The CDR3 length is 12 residues.

In DNA, the CDR3 is TGTGCCTGGAAGGCGAGGGCTGGCTACGAGCAGTACTTC. The encoded protein is CAWKARAGYEQYF. This chain joins TRBV30 and TRBJ2-7, with D maybe TRBD2 (5 bases). The CDR3 contains 13 residues. The germline V and J ends were trimmed by 4 bases and 3 bases, with 13 bases remaining between them. From germline, CDR1 is GTSNPN and CDR2 SVGIG (reference sequence).

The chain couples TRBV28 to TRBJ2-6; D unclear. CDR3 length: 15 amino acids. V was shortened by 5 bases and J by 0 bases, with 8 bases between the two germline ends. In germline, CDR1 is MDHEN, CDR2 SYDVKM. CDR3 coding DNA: TGTGCCAGCAGTCCTCTAGGCTCTGGGGCCAACGTCCTGACTTTC. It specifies CASSPLGSGANVLTF.

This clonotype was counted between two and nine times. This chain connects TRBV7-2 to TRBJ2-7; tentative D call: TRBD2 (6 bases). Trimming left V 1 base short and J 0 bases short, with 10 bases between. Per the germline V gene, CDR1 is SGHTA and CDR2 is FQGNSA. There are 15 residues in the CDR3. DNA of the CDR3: TGTGCCAGCAGCTTAGTGGCGGGGTCCTCCTACGAGCAGTACTTC. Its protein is CASSLVAGSSYEQYF. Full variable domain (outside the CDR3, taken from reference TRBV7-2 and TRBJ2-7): GAGVSQSPSNKVTEKGKDVELRCDPISGHTALYWYRQSLGQGLEFLIYFQGNSAPDKSGLPSDRFSAERTGGSVSTLTIQRTQQEDSAVYLCASSLVAGSSYEQYFGPGTRLTVT.

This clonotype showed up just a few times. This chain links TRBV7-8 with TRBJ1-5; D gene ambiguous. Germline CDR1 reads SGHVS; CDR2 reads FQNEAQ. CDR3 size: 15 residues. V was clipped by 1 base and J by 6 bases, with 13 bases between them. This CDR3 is CASSLGRGWGQPQHF. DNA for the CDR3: TGTGCCAGCAGCTTAGGACGGGGTTGGGGTCAGCCCCAGCATTTT.

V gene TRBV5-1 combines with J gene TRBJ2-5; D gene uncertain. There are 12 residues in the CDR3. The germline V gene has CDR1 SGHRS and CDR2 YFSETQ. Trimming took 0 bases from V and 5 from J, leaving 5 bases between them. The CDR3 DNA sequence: TGCGCCAGCAGCTTGGCCAGCGAGACCCAGTACTTC. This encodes CASSLASETQYF.

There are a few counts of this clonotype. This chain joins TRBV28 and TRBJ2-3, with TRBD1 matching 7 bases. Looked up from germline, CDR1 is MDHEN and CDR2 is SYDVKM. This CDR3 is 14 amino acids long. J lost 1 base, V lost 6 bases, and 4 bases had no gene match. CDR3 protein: CASRDRVGTDTQYF. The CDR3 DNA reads TGTGCCAGCAGAGACAGGGTTGGCACAGATACGCAGTATTTT.

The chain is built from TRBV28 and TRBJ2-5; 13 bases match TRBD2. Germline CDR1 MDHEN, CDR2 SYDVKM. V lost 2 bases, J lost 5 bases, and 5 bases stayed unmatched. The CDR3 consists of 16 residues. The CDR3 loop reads CASSLPGLAGSETQYF. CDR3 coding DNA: TGTGCCAGCAGTTTACCGGGACTAGCGGGGTCGGAGACCCAGTACTTC.

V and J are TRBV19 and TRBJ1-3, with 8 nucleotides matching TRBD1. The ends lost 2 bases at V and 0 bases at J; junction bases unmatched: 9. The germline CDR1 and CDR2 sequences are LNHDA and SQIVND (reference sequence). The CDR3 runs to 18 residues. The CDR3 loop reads CASSIIGTGILSGNTIYF. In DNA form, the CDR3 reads TGTGCCAGTAGTATAATTGGGACAGGCATCCTCTCTGGAAACACCATATATTTT. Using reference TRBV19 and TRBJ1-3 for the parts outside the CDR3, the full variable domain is DGGITQSPKYLFRKEGQNVTLSCEQNLNHDAMYWYRQDPGQGLRLIYYSQIVNDFQKGDIAEGYSVSREKKESFPLTVTSAQKNPTAFYLCASSIIGTGILSGNTIYFGEGSWLTVV.

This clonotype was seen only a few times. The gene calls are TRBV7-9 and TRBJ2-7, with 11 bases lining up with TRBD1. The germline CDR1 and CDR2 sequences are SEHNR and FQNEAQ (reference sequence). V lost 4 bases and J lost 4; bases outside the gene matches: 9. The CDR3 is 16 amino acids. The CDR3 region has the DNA TGTGCCAGCAGCTCAAGAGGGACAGGGGGAGGGTACGAGCAGTACTTC. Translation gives CASSSRGTGGGYEQYF.

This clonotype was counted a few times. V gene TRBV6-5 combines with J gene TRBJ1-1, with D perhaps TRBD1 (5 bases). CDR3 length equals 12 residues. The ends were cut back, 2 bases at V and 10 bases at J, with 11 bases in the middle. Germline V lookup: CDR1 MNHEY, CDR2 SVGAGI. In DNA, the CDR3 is TGTGCCAGCAGTTACGCAGGGTTGGGAGCTTTCTTT. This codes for CASSYAGLGAFF.

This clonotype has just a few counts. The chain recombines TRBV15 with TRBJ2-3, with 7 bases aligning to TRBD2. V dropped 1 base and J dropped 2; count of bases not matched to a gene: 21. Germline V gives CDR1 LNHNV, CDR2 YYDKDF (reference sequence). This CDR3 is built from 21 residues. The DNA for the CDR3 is TGTGCCACCAGCAGAGGAGGTTGGGAGGAGTGGGCTAGCGGAAACACAGATACGCAGTATTTT. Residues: CATSRGGWEEWASGNTDTQYF. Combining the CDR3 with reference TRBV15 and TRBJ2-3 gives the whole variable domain DAMVIQNPRYQVTQFGKPVTLSCSQTLNHNVMYWYQQKSSQAPKLLFHYYDKDFNNEADTPDNFQSRRPNTSFCFLDIRSPGLGDTAMYLCATSRGGWEEWASGNTDTQYFGPGTRLTVL.

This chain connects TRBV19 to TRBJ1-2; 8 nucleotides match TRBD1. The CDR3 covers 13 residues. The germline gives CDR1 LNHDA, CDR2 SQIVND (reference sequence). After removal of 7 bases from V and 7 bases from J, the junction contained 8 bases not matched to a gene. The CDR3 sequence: CASTTDRVGGYTF. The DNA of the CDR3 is TGTGCCAGTACTACGGACAGGGTCGGTGGCTACACCTTC.

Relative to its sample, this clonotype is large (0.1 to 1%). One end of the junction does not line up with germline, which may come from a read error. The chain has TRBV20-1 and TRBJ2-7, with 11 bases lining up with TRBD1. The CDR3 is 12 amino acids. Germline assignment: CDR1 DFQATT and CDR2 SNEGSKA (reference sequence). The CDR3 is CSASRGQGVLRF. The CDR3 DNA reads TGCAGTGCTAGCCGGGGACAGGGGGTGCTCAGATTC.

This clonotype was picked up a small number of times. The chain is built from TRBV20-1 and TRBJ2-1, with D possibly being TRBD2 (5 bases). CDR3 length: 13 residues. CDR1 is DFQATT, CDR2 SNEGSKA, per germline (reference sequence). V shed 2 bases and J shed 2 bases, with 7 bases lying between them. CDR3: CSARIGAYNEQFF. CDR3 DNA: TGCAGTGCTAGAATCGGGGCCTACAATGAGCAGTTCTTC.

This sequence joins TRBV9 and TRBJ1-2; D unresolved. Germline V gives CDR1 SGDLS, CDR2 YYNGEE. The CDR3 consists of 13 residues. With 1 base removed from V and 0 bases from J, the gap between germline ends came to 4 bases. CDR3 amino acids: CASSVKANYGYTF. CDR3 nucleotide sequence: TGTGCCAGCAGCGTAAAAGCTAACTATGGCTACACCTTC. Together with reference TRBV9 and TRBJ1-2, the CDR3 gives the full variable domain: DSGVTQTPKHLITATGQRVTLRCSPRSGDLSVYWYQQSLDQGLQFLIQYYNGEERAKGNILERFSAQQFPDLHSELNLSSLELGDSALYFCASSVKANYGYTFGSGTRLTVV.

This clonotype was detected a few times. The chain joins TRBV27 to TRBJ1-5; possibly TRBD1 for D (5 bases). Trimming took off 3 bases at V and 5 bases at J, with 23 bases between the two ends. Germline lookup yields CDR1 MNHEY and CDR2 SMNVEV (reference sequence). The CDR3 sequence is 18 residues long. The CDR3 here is CASSLNARVRGGDQPQHF. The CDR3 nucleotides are TGTGCCAGCAGTTTGAATGCCAGGGTACGGGGTGGGGATCAGCCCCAGCATTTT.

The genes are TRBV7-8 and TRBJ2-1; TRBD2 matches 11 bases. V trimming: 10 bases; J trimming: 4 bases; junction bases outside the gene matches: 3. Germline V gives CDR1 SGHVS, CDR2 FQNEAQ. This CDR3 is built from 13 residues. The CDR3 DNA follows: TGTGCCACCACTAGCGGGAGTTACAATGAGCAGTTCTTC. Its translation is CATTSGSYNEQFF.

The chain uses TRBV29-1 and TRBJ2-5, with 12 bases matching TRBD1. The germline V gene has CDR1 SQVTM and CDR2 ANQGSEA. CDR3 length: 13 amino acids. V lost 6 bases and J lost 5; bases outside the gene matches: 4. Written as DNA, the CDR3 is TGCAGCGTAGGGACAGGGGGCCCCGAGACCCAGTACTTC. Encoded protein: CSVGTGGPETQYF.

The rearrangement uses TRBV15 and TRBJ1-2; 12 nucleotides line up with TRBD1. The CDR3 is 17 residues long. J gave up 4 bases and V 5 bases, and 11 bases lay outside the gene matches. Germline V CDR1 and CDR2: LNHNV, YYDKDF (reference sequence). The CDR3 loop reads CATSVSGTGGGGYGYTF. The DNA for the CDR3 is TGTGCCACCAGCGTTTCCGGGACAGGGGGCGGCGGCTATGGCTACACCTTC.

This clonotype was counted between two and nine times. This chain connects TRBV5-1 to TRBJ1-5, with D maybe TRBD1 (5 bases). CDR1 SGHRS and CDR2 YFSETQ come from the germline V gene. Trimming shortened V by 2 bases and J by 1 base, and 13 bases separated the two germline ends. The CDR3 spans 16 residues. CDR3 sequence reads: CASSFRGAESNQPQHF. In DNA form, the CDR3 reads TGCGCCAGCAGCTTTCGAGGGGCCGAGAGCAATCAGCCCCAGCATTTT. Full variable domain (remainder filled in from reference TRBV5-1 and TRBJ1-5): KAGVTQTPRYLIKTRGQQVTLSCSPISGHRSVSWYQQTPGQGLQFLFEYFSETQRNKGNFPGRFSGRQFSNSRSEMNVSTLELGDSALYLCASSFRGAESNQPQHFGDGTRLSIL.

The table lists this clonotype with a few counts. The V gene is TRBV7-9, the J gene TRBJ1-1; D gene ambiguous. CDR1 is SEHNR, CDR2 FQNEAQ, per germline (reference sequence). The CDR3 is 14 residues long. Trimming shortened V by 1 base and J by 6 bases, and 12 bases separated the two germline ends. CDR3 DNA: TGTGCCAGCAGCTTAGAGCAAGCGAGACCTGAAGCTTTCTTT. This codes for CASSLEQARPEAFF. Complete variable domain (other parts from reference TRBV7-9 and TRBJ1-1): DTGVSQNPRHKITKRGQNVTFRCDPISEHNRLYWYRQTLGQGPEFLTYFQNEAQLEKSRLLSDRFSAERPKGSFSTLEIQRTEQGDSAMYLCASSLEQARPEAFFGQGTRLTVV.

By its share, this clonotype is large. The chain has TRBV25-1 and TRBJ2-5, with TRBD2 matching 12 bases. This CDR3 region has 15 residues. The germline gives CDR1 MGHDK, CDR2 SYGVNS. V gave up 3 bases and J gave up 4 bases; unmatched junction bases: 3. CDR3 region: CASSDVLAGGETQYF. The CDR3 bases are TGTGCCAGCAGTGACGTACTAGCGGGAGGAGAGACCCAGTACTTC. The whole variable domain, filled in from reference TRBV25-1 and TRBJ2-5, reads EADIYQTPRYLVIGTGKKITLECSQTMGHDKMYWYQQDPGMELHLIHYSYGVNSTEKGDLSSESTVSRIRTEHFPLTLESARPSHTSQYLCASSDVLAGGETQYFGPGTRLLVL.

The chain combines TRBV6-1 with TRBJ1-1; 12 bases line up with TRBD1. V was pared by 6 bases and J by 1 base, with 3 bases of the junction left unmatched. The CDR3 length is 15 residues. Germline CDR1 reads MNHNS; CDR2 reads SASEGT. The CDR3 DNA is TGTGCCAGCAGGCGGGACAGGGGGCGGAACACTGAAGCTTTCTTT. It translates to CASRRDRGRNTEAFF.

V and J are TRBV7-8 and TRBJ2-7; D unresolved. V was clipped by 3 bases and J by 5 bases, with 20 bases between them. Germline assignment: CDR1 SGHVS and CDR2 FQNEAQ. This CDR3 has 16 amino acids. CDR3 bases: TGTGCCAGCAGCTTTATCCCCCGCAGGTTGTCCAACGAGCAGTACTTC. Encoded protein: CASSFIPRRLSNEQYF.

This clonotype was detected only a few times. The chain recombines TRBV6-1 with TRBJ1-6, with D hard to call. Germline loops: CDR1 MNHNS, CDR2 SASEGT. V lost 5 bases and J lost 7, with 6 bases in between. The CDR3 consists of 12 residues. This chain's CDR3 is CASSRRNSPLHF. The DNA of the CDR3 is TGTGCCAGCAGTCGCCGAAATTCACCCCTCCACTTT.

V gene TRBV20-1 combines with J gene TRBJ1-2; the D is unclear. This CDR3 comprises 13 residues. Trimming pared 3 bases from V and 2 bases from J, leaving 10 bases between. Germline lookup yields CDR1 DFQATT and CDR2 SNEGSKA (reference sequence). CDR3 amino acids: CSASDPINYGYTF. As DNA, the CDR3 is TGCAGTGCTAGCGACCCAATCAACTATGGCTACACCTTC.

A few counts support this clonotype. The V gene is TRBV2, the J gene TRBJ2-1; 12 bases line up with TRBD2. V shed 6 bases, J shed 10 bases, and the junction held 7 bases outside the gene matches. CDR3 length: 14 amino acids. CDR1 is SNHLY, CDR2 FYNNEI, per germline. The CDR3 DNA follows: TGTGCCAGCAGCCCGGGACTAGCGGGCGGGGAGCAGTTCTTC. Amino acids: CASSPGLAGGEQFF.

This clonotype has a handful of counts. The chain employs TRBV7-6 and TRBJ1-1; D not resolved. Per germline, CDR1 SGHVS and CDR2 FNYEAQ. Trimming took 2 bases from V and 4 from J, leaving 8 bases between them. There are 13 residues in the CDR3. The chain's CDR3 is CASSLTLATEAFF. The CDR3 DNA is TGTGCCAGCAGCTTAACACTGGCCACTGAAGCTTTCTTT. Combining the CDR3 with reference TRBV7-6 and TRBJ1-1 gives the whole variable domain GAGVSQSPRYKVTKRGQDVALRCDPISGHVSLYWYRQALGQGPEFLTYFNYEAQQDKSGLPNDRFSAERPEGSISTLTIQRTEQRDSAMYRCASSLTLATEAFFGQGTRLTVV.